The rows below give T cell receptor beta chains drawn from one sample of a study of identical twins. TCRdb independently ran MiXCR on the 5' RACE reads; one entry per CDR3 protein. Of 690,000 or so distinct CDR3 sequences in the sample, approximately 9% were seen once. The data were also submitted as part of a second study, on yellow fever vaccine responses in identical twins.

Specimen: PBMCs. The receptor source for this set is a woman aged 18 to 35 in good health. Both conserved end residues are part of each CDR3. Each record gives: clone size, D gene, J gene, V gene, CDR3 protein, CDR3 DNA. The D gene is left open where the match is weak. The size of a clone is reported for some rows only, either as once, few or many, or as a class for expanded clones.

>few|.|TRBJ1-3|TRBV5-4
CASSSTISSGNTIYF
TGTGCCAGCAGCTCCACGATTAGCTCTGGAAACACCATATATTTT
>many|TRBD1|TRBJ1-4|TRBV29-1
CSAGTGGEKLFF
TGCAGTGCCGGGACAGGGGGCGAAAAACTGTTTTTT
>.|TRBD2|TRBJ2-1|TRBV27
CASSPRRGTWNEQFF
TGTGCCAGCAGTCCCCGGCGGGGGACCTGGAATGAGCAGTTCTTC
>many|TRBD2|TRBJ2-5|TRBV3-1
CASSQGLARQETQYF
TGTGCCAGCAGCCAAGGACTAGCGCGACAAGAGACCCAGTACTTC
>.|.|TRBJ1-1|TRBV7-9
CATRLEGEYTEAFF
TGTGCCACCCGACTTGAGGGGGAGTACACTGAAGCTTTCTTT
>.|.|TRBJ1-2|TRBV5-4
CASSDGRTNYGYTF
TGTGCCAGCAGCGATGGGCGGACTAACTATGGCTACACCTTC
>few|.|TRBJ2-1|TRBV7-9
CASSPGDTHNEQFF
TGTGCCAGCAGCCCAGGGGACACGCACAATGAGCAGTTCTTC
>few|TRBD2|TRBJ2-1|TRBV14
CASSRGLAGYYNEQFF
TGTGCCAGCAGCCGCGGACTAGCGGGGTACTACAATGAGCAGTTCTTC
>.|TRBD1|TRBJ2-3|TRBV7-6
CASSLGSTGATDTQYF
TGTGCCAGCAGCTTAGGGTCGACAGGGGCCACAGATACGCAGTATTTT
>many|.|TRBJ1-4|TRBV27
CASSRDSRLKLFF
TGTGCCAGCAGCCGGGATTCCCGCCTGAAACTGTTTTTT
>many|TRBD2|TRBJ2-7|TRBV5-1
CASSSGTRDPSYEQYF
TGCGCCAGCAGCTCCGGGACTAGAGATCCCTCCTACGAGCAGTACTTC
>.|.|TRBJ2-1|TRBV20-1
CSVPTSSSYNEQFF
TGCAGTGTTCCGACTAGTAGCTCCTACAATGAGCAGTTCTTC
>.|.|TRBJ2-1|TRBV7-8
CASSLEGLVAYNEQFF
TGTGCCAGCAGCTTAGAAGGTCTAGTAGCCTACAATGAGCAGTTCTTC
>.|TRBD2|TRBJ2-1|TRBV2
CASSEMGLAYNEQFF
TGTGCCAGCAGTGAAATGGGACTAGCGTACAATGAGCAGTTCTTC
>many|.|TRBJ2-5|TRBV7-9
CASSLDSTPQETQYF
TGTGCCAGCAGTTTGGACAGTACACCCCAAGAGACCCAGTACTTC
>many|.|TRBJ2-1|TRBV3-1
CASSHRYNEQFF
TGTGCCAGCAGCCACAGATACAATGAGCAGTTCTTC
>few|.|TRBJ2-1|TRBV27
CASISDQGHEQFF
TGTGCCAGCATTTCTGACCAGGGGCATGAGCAGTTCTTC
>many|.|TRBJ2-3|TRBV24-1
CATSDLLADTQYF
TGTGCCACCAGTGATTTGCTGGCCGATACGCAGTATTTT
>.|.|TRBJ2-1|TRBV5-1
CASSLFQDAHYEQFF
TGCGCCAGCAGCTTGTTTCAGGACGCACACTATGAGCAGTTCTTC
>.|TRBD2|TRBJ2-1|TRBV7-8
CASSSSSGGTKLSSYNEQFF
TGTGCCAGCAGCTCCTCTAGCGGGGGCACAAAACTTAGCTCCTACAATGAGCAGTTCTTC